The 22 T cell receptor beta chains below come from one sample, sequenced in a study of shared clonotypes between healthy human individuals. Sequencing was performed with immunoSEQ multiplex PCR; in TCRdb, only in-frame clones are kept and a portion is missing. This table has hundreds of thousands of clones, around 96% appearing once. Naivety among CD8 cells was defined by CD45RO negativity and positive CCR7 selection, thereby excluding terminally differentiated effector memory CD45RA+ cells. Specimen: naive CD8+ T cells sorted from blood. The receptors originated from a woman aged 25 to 39 in good health.

J is TRBJ2-3 and V is TRBV4-1; D is unresolved. CDR3 length equals 12 residues. Germline values: CDR1 MGHRA, CDR2 YSYEKL. V dropped 1 base and J dropped 5 bases, with 4 bases sitting between them. CDR3 sequence: CASSQVGDTQYF. CDR3 nucleotide sequence: TGCGCCAGCAGCCAAGTAGGAGATACGCAGTATTTT.

The V and J genes are TRBV25-1 and TRBJ2-3, with a tentative D call TRBD1 (6 bases). In germline, CDR1 is MGHDK, CDR2 SYGVNS. The CDR3 length is 15 residues. Trimming pared 5 bases from V and 3 bases from J, leaving 15 bases between. The CDR3 loop is CASSPWGQGTDTQYF. For the CDR3, the DNA is TGTGCCAGCAGTCCGTGGGGGCAGGGGACAGATACGCAGTATTTT.

The V call is TRBV6-1, the J call TRBJ2-1; D is perhaps TRBD1 (6 bases). This CDR3 is 13 amino acids long. The V gene's germline CDR1 is MNHNS and CDR2 SASEGT. Trimming pared 4 bases from V and 10 bases from J, leaving 14 bases between. The DNA of the CDR3 is TGTGCCAGCAGTGGAGGATGGACAGACGAGCAGTTCTTC. It translates to CASSGGWTDEQFF.

The chain is built from TRBV19 and TRBJ2-2; 7 bases agree with TRBD1. The CDR3 is made up of 13 amino acids. Looked up from germline, CDR1 is LNHDA and CDR2 is SQIVND (reference sequence). V lost 10 bases to trimming and J lost 1 base; unmatched junction nucleotides: 3. CDR3 region: CAITGENTGELFF. In DNA, the CDR3 is TGTGCCATTACAGGGGAGAACACCGGGGAGCTGTTTTTT.

This clone has only one observation. The chain combines TRBV5-4 with TRBJ2-7; 8 positions agree with TRBD1. Trimming at V came to 0 bases and at J to 3 bases, leaving 8 bases not matched to a gene. Germline V CDR1 and CDR2: SGHNT, YYREEE (reference sequence). The CDR3 extends over 16 amino acids. The CDR3 reads CASSLGQGRGNYEQYF. CDR3 nucleotide sequence: TGTGCCAGCAGCTTGGGACAGGGGAGAGGGAACTACGAGCAGTACTTC.

The chain uses TRBV28 and TRBJ2-5; D perhaps matches TRBD2 (5 bases). V was pared by 3 bases and J by 7 bases, with 18 bases between. Germline V gives CDR1 MDHEN, CDR2 SYDVKM. CDR3 length equals 15 residues. The CDR3 region is CASSFSLQIRGTQYF. The CDR3 DNA sequence: TGTGCCAGCAGTTTCAGTTTACAGATTCGGGGGACCCAGTACTTC. The full variable domain, completed using reference TRBV28 and TRBJ2-5, is DVKVTQSSRYLVKRTGEKVFLECVQDMDHENMFWYRQDPGLGLRLIYFSYDVKMKEKGDIPEGYSVSREKKERFSLILESASTNQTSMYLCASSFSLQIRGTQYFGPGTRLLVL.

V usage is TRBV29-1 and J usage is TRBJ2-1; D uncertain. V lost 4 bases and J 5 bases, leaving 3 bases between the germline ends. Germline lookup yields CDR1 SQVTM and CDR2 ANQGSEA. The CDR3 is 10 residues long. The CDR3 coding sequence is TGCAGCGTTGGCCACAATGAGCAGTTCTTC. Protein sequence: CSVGHNEQFF.

V is TRBV5-4 and J is TRBJ2-2; 8 bases align to TRBD2. Germline CDR1 reads SGHNT; CDR2 reads YYREEE (reference sequence). After removal of 5 bases from V and 3 bases from J, the junction contained 9 bases not matched to a gene. CDR3 length: 16 amino acids. CDR3 region: CASSPGTRSYTGELFF. CDR3 DNA sequence: TGTGCCAGCAGTCCCGGGACTAGGTCATACACCGGGGAGCTGTTTTTT.

The rearrangement uses TRBV9 and TRBJ2-2; 7 positions match TRBD2. Germline V gene sequence: CDR1 SGDLS, CDR2 YYNGEE. Germline trimming cut 5 bases from V and 3 bases from J; bases unmatched to any gene: 7. The CDR3 length is 15 residues. CDR3: CASRTKAGDTGELFF. Here the CDR3 DNA reads TGTGCCAGCAGGACGAAGGCGGGAGACACCGGGGAGCTGTTTTTT.

Notes on this clone: Other nucleotide sequences in the sample specify the same CDR3. The CDR3 nucleotides read TGTGCCAGCAGCGTAGGAGGGGCTAACACTGAAGCTTTCTTT. Translation gives CASSVGGANTEAFF. This chain connects TRBV9 to TRBJ1-1; TRBD1 might be the D (5 bases). Germline assignment: CDR1 SGDLS and CDR2 YYNGEE. V lost 0 bases, J lost 2 bases, and 8 bases lay in between. The CDR3 is made up of 14 amino acids.

The chain links TRBV6-5 to TRBJ1-6, with D unclear. The CDR3 runs 13 residues. Looked up from germline, CDR1 is MNHEY and CDR2 is SVGAGI. Deletions cut 4 bases from V and 7 bases from J, with 8 bases between. CDR3 amino acids: CASSFSRNSPLHF. The CDR3 nucleotides are TGTGCCAGCAGTTTCTCGAGGAATTCACCCCTCCACTTT.

This clone was detected only a few times. The chain joins TRBV6-5 to TRBJ2-7; the D call may be TRBD1 or TRBD2 (6 bases each). This CDR3 is built from 13 residues. The V end lost 5 bases, the J end lost 2 bases, and 10 bases lay between the germline ends. Looked up from germline, CDR1 is MNHEY and CDR2 is SVGAGI. The CDR3 loop is CASSEGGAYEQYF. The CDR3 DNA follows: TGTGCCAGCAGTGAGGGGGGAGCCTACGAGCAGTACTTC.

The V gene is TRBV4-1, the J gene TRBJ2-5, with D perhaps assigned TRBD1 or TRBD2 (6 bases each). The V gene's germline CDR1 is MGHRA and CDR2 YSYEKL. This CDR3 contains 14 residues. Between the trimmed V and J ends, which lost 1 base and 5 bases, there was a span of 11 bases. The CDR3 here is CASSQVGGWETQYF. Written as DNA, the CDR3 is TGCGCCAGCAGCCAAGTGGGGGGCTGGGAGACCCAGTACTTC.

The chain is built from TRBV28 and TRBJ1-5; D is unresolved. CDR3 size: 12 residues. V lost 8 bases and J lost 4, with 9 bases in between. CDR1 and CDR2 (germline): MDHEN, SYDVKM. This CDR3 is CASLAGNQPQHF. The CDR3 nucleotides read TGTGCCAGCCTTGCAGGAAATCAGCCCCAGCATTTT.

The chain employs TRBV7-9 and TRBJ1-4; D is unclear. The length of the CDR3 is 14 residues. Germline V CDR1 and CDR2: SEHNR, FQNEAQ (reference sequence). V shed 3 bases and J shed 10 bases, with 15 bases lying between them. The CDR3 protein is CASSLSPGWGKLFF. The DNA of the CDR3 is TGTGCCAGCAGCTTGAGCCCGGGTTGGGGAAAACTGTTTTTT.

The CDR3: CASSFTFRQGARGYTF. CDR3 DNA: TGTGCCAGCAGTTTCACTTTTCGGCAGGGGGCGCGTGGCTACACCTTC. J is TRBJ1-2 and V is TRBV28, with 8 nucleotides matching TRBD1. This CDR3 comprises 16 residues. Losses at the gene ends were 3 bases for V and 7 bases for J; bases not matched to a gene: 13. Germline V gene lookup returns CDR1 MDHEN and CDR2 SYDVKM.

The chain combines TRBV4-1 with TRBJ2-3; TRBD2 is a possible D gene (5 bases). V was clipped by 9 bases and J by 1 base, with 14 bases between them. This CDR3 spans 14 amino acids. Germline CDR1 MGHRA, CDR2 YSYEKL. The CDR3 coding sequence is TGCGCCAGTACGAGGGTTCGGGGCACAGATACGCAGTATTTT. Its protein product is CASTRVRGTDTQYF.

A few counts support this clone. J is TRBJ2-7 and V is TRBV29-1; the match to TRBD2 covers 15 bases. CDR3 length: 14 amino acids. Germline CDR1 reads SQVTM; CDR2 reads ANQGSEA. Trimming cost V 6 bases and J 1 base; bases outside gene matches: 1. DNA for the CDR3: TGCAGCGTGGGGACTAGCGGGAGGTCCTACGAGCAGTACTTC. It codes for CSVGTSGRSYEQYF.

In DNA, the CDR3 is TGTGCCAGCAGCGCCTCCCGGGACAGCCGCACAGATACGCAGTATTTT. Its translation: CASSASRDSRTDTQYF. The chain combines TRBV7-9 with TRBJ2-3; 7 bases are shared with TRBD1. CDR1 is SEHNR and CDR2 is FQNEAQ in the germline V gene (reference sequence). This CDR3 contains 16 residues. V dropped 5 bases and J dropped 1; count of bases not matched to a gene: 9. The variable domain in full, with the rest retrieved from reference TRBV7-9 and TRBJ2-3, is DTGVSQNPRHKITKRGQNVTFRCDPISEHNRLYWYRQTLGQGPEFLTYFQNEAQLEKSRLLSDRFSAERPKGSFSTLEIQRTEQGDSAMYLCASSASRDSRTDTQYFGPGTRLTVL.

CDR3 in DNA: TGTGCCAGCAGCTCCCCCGGGACTGAGGCGTACGAGCAGTACTTC. This sequence encodes CASSSPGTEAYEQYF. The gene calls are TRBV5-4 and TRBJ2-7, with D tentatively TRBD2 (6 bases). The CDR3 length is 15 residues. CDR1 is SGHNT, CDR2 YYREEE, per germline (reference sequence). The V end was cut by 3 bases, the J end by 4 bases, with 17 bases between. The whole variable domain, filled in from reference TRBV5-4 and TRBJ2-7, reads ETGVTQSPTHLIKTRGQQVTLRCSSQSGHNTVSWYQQALGQGPQFIFQYYREEENGRGNFPPRFSGLQFPNYSSELNVNALELDDSALYLCASSSPGTEAYEQYFGPGTRLTVT.

V and J are TRBV7-9 and TRBJ2-7; D unresolved. The CDR3 loop spans 15 amino acids. Deletions cut 1 base from V and 0 bases from J, with 10 bases between. The germline V gene has CDR1 SEHNR and CDR2 FQNEAQ (reference sequence). DNA of the CDR3: TGTGCCAGCAGCTTAGGGCAGGCCCGCTCCTACGAGCAGTACTTC. It yields the protein CASSLGQARSYEQYF.

This clone appeared a single time. This chain links TRBV28 with TRBJ2-1; TRBD1 or TRBD2 may be the D gene (5 bases each). CDR3 size: 15 residues. V was cut by 5 bases and J by 13 bases, with 24 bases left in between. Germline values: CDR1 MDHEN, CDR2 SYDVKM. The CDR3 spells CASSAPLIGAEYQFF. As DNA, the CDR3 is TGTGCCAGCAGTGCCCCTTTAATCGGGGCGGAGTACCAGTTCTTC.